The T cell receptor beta chain under discussion was sequenced for a study of blood T cell repertoires in COVID-19. Only one count was recorded for this clone. Germline V gene sequence: CDR1 MNHEY, CDR2 SMNVEV (reference sequence). There are 11 residues in the CDR3. V lost 5 bases, J lost 3 bases, and 2 bases lay in between. Sequencing used immunoSEQ multiplex PCR; TCRdb keeps in-frame clones, though not all of them. This sample has about 130,000 clones, with over 60% found just once. The sequence was obtained from a man between 35 and 55 years old with active or convalescent COVID-19. This chain links TRBV27 with TRBJ2-1; no firm D call. Sequencing used peripheral blood. DNA for the CDR3: TGTGCCAGCAGTCGCTACAATGAGCAGTTCTTC. Translated, it gives CASSRYNEQFF.